This note documents a single TCR beta chain sequence. Antigen unknown. This sample was taken from a study of cytomegalovirus exposure and HLA in healthy donors. General study points: Later analysis suggested most CMV-associated TCR beta chains were HLA-restricted. Trimming of TCR beta V- and J-genes showed a link, identified in a later analysis, to a missense DCLRE1C variant. When analyzed later, the rates of TCR association showed variation by HLA locus, with DRB1 the most and HLA-C the fewest.

V shed 5 bases and J shed 3 bases, with 16 bases lying between them. The germline gives CDR1 LNHDA, CDR2 SQIVND (reference sequence). There are 15 residues in the CDR3. A multiplex PCR was run with 60 Vbeta primers and 13 Jbeta primers. Data came from immunoSEQ multiplex PCR; TCRdb stores just in-frame clones and leaves some out. Its table records 25,000 to 40,000 clones. The sequence was obtained from a man between 35 and 55 years old in good health and CMV-seronegative. The chain carries TRBV19 and TRBJ2-5; TRBD2 is a possible D gene (6 bases). The sequenced sample was PBMCs. The CDR3 coding sequence is TGTGCCAGTAGTCCCGCTGGCGCGGGAAAAGAGACCCAGTACTTC. Protein: CASSPAGAGKETQYF.